This T cell receptor (beta chain) was sequenced during a study of cytomegalovirus exposure and HLA in healthy donors. The PCR had 60 Vbeta and 13 Jbeta primers. In the original processing: Later analysis identified approximately 88 million unique TCR beta chains, 9 million to 12 million shared. Measured with immunoSEQ multiplex PCR; TCRdb has only the in-frame clones, and not every one. V and J calls and clone size are copied from that table; D and trimming were computed from the DNA. The sample contains about 100,000 clones, under 90% of which appear only once. For this clone: Its antigen is not known.

General study findings and limits: In an earlier analysis, most TCR beta V segments were productive about 87% or about 30% of the time.

This sequence was found in a woman in her sixties or seventies in good health and CMV-seropositive. The sequenced sample was PBMCs.

The CDR3 region has the DNA TGTGCCAGCACTCCAGACAGAAATCTAGCCAAAAACATTCAGTACTTC. It specifies CASTPDRNLAKNIQYF. The chain uses TRBV27 and TRBJ2-4; TRBD1 might be the D (5 bases). The CDR3 consists of 16 residues. Germline assignment: CDR1 MNHEY and CDR2 SMNVEV (reference sequence). V was shortened by 7 bases and J by 0 bases, with 16 bases between the two germline ends.